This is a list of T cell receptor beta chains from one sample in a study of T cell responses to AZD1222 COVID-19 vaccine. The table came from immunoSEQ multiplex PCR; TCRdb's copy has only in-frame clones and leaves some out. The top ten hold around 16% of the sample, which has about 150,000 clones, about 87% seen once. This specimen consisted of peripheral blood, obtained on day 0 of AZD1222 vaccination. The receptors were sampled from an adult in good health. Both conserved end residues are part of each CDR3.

CASSIQASSVLGTF | TRBV19
CASSPSIVGYTF | TRBV28
CASSEGIRRIAEAFF | TRBV6-1
CASSLGTGFSVGYTF | TRBV5-4
CASSNQGGYYGYTF | TRBV7-9
CASSQDPGDLIYGYTF | TRBV3-1/TRBV3-2
CATDQGGGRRRHGYTF | TRBV15
CASSYQGANQPQHF | TRBV6-5
CASSFRTVNTEAFF | TRBV5-5
CASSLTGAALYGYTF | TRBV5-1
CASSSQGNVYGYTF | TRBV7-2
CASSSNTGTVSYGYTF | TRBV5-8
CASSEGRGPRETYGYTF | TRBV23-1
CASILMGDYNEQFF | TRBV5-6
CASSIADGYEQYF | TRBV5-1
CASSLGTGESYTF | TRBV7-3
CASSVGLAGVEQFF | TRBV2
CAISPQQGFSGNTIYF | TRBV10-3
CASSPGDRGRLFF | TRBV7-9
CASSRQALTDYTF | TRBV7-9
CASSPGTGTGFDEQFF | TRBV5-1
CASSSKHGPQYNEQFF | TRBV9
CASSLVQGGNTDTQYF | TRBV5-1
CASSLGGDYGYTF | TRBV7-9
CASSVGQPNEKLFF | TRBV9
CASSLGWGSPGNEQFF | TRBV11-3
CASSLTQEYEQYF | TRBV5-1
CASSYGQGQETQYF | TRBV5-1
CASSLPNRGRGGYTF | TRBV19
CASMRGAPIQPQHF | TRBV2
CASSLLGLGGYTF | TRBV27
CASSPPRDRGNEKLFF | TRBV23-1
CASSHPRGYGYTF | TRBV11-2
CASSLYGGPPTMWQFF | TRBV6-5
CASSPPGSGGSNQPQHF | TRBV18
CATNTLAGITGELFF | TRBV6-6
CATRGVVDGYTF | TRBV28
CASSLEGGTGNEQFF | TRBV5-8
CSVVISGTGSYEQYF | TRBV29-1
CASRLLESYEQYF | TRBV12-2
CASSEIGPGIQYF | TRBV6-1
CASSLGGGGTEAFF | TRBV28
CASTLRGVGSEAFF | TRBV11-2
CASSTGQGYGYTF | TRBV7-3
CASSTDTSNQPQHF | TRBV19
CAISESDIQETQYF | TRBV10-3
CASSFASGTANTGELFF | TRBV7-8
CATSRASALNTEAFF | TRBV15
CASSDMGGGSEAFF | TRBV19
CASSYVVGQGGNTIYF | TRBV6-5
CASSLAQGDQPQHF | TRBV7-9
CASSPQREKLFF | TRBV12-3/TRBV12-4
CASSRAGGSYEQYF | TRBV7-8
CASRFGELYEQYF | TRBV2
CATSDSWTPNTGELFF | TRBV24-1